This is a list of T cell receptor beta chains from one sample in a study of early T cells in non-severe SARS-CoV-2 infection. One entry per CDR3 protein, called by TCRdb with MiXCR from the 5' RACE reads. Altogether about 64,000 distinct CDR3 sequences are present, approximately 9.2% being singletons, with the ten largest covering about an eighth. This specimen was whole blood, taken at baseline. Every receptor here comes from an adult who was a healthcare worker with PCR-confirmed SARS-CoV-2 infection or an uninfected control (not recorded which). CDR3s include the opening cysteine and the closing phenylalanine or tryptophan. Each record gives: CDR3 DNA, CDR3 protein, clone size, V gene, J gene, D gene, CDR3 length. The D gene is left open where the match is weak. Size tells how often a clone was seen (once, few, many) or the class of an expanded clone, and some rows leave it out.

TGTGCCAGCAGGAACTGGGTTATGGGGAACACTGAAGCTTTCTTT	CASRNWVMGNTEAFF	many	TRBV6-5	TRBJ1-1	.	15
TGTGCCAGCAATGGAGGAACAGGGGGCGACGAGCAGTACTTC	CASNGGTGGDEQYF	many	TRBV27	TRBJ2-7	TRBD1	14
TGCAGTGCCGAGGGGGGGATCGGGAACATTCAGTACTTC	CSAEGGIGNIQYF	few	TRBV20-1	TRBJ2-4	.	13
TGTGCCTGGAGTGAGGGTAGCGGGAGAGGGGGTGAGCAGTTCTTC	CAWSEGSGRGGEQFF	few	TRBV30	TRBJ2-1	TRBD2	15
TGTGCCACCAGCAGAGCCGGAGTTATCCAAGAGACCCAGTACTTC	CATSRAGVIQETQYF	.	TRBV15	TRBJ2-5	.	15
TGTGCCAGCAGCCCTCGCCGGACCGCAGATACGCAGTATTTT	CASSPRRTADTQYF	many	TRBV13	TRBJ2-3	.	14
TGTGCCGCCCAGGCTAGCGGGACCCACAATACGCAGTATTTT	CAAQASGTHNTQYF	.	TRBV6-5	TRBJ2-3	TRBD2	14
TGTGCCAGTAAGGGGGGGTACAATGAGCAGTTCTTC	CASKGGYNEQFF	many	TRBV19	TRBJ2-1	.	12
TGTGCCAGCAGAATGGGAGAGAGCATAGATACGCAGTATTTT	CASRMGESIDTQYF	many	TRBV7-9	TRBJ2-3	.	14
TGTGCCAGCAAGGCTAGCGGGAGCGATACGCAGTATTTT	CASKASGSDTQYF	.	TRBV12-3/TRBV12-4	TRBJ2-3	TRBD2	13
TGCAGTGTCCCAACGGGACAGGGCCTAATGGAGACCCAGTACTTC	CSVPTGQGLMETQYF	few	TRBV20-1	TRBJ2-5	TRBD1	15
TGCAGTGCTAGAGATCTGGTAGCGGACCCCTACGAGCAGTACTTC	CSARDLVADPYEQYF	many	TRBV20-1	TRBJ2-7	.	15
TGTGCCAGCAGTCCGGGACTAGCGGAATCCAATGAGCAGTTCTTC	CASSPGLAESNEQFF	.	TRBV7-2	TRBJ2-1	TRBD2	15